This T cell receptor beta chain came from a study of shared clonotypes between healthy human individuals (dated by TCRdb to between 2020 and 2021). In the study overall: The cohort comprised two women and three men aged 18 to 49 years. Different laboratories and diverse techniques were used to prepare libraries and sequence TCR repertoires, to increase sequencing depth and limit assay-specific biases. Per donor, leukapheresis produced somewhere between about 0.94 and 10 billion PBMCs. For each donor, three plates each were used for CD4 naive and CD4 memory, two plates were used for CD8 naive, and one plate was used for CD8 memory. To estimate repertoire size and how much clonotype sharing occurs between individuals, the study deeply sequenced the blood TCR repertoires of about five healthy adults.

The donors were healthy, HIV-negative adults with no recently reported acute infections or vaccinations. Every donor was a Caucasian adult living in Nashville, Tennessee, USA. CD4+ T cells were enriched through magnetic negative selection, after which naive cells were positively selected on CD45RA and the remaining negative fraction served as the memory subset. Blood was obtained by leukapheresis, after which PBMCs were separated by Ficoll-Histopaque density gradient centrifugation and cryopreserved in liquid nitrogen vapor phase. Analytical flow cytometry was used to check the purity and quantity of every magnetically sorted T cell population. Genomic DNA was isolated from every sorted fraction and measured by UV absorbance on a Nanodrop 2000c. TCR CDR3 regions were amplified from genomic DNA by multiplex PCR using the deep immunoSEQ assay. Genomic DNA extracted from each cell subset was distributed evenly over all wells of several immunoSEQ 96-well plates, and each plate served as one replicate. Each replicate PCR for sorted subsets received around 210 ng genomic DNA, equal to about 30,000 T cell genomes. Purified libraries were measured with a Qubit 3.0 fluorometer, size-checked on a Bioanalyzer 2100, and measured again with the KAPA Library Quantification kit. A separate single-read 150-cycle Illumina NextSeq 550 flow cell was used to sequence each immunoSEQ 96-well plate. As for the authors' bioinformatics: The immunoSEQ output contained only junctional sequences without quality scores, so filtering could not match that applied to full-length reads. Sequences were annotated with PyIR, a Python wrapper for IgBLAST v1.9, using IMGT germline references to assign V/J genes and CDR3. Reads with weak V/J assignments (E-value above 1e-6), missing CDR3, stop codons, out-of-frame junctions, or ambiguous translated residues were removed. V3J clonotypes were defined as sequences sharing an identical inferred V gene, J gene, and CDR3 amino acid sequence. To compute the percentage overlap between repertoires, the number of shared unique clonotypes was divided by the size of the smaller repertoire. Three approaches were used to assess repertoire richness: RTK rarefaction, the Chao1 estimator, and Recon v2.1 estimates of unobserved clonotypes. Generation probabilities were computed with OLGA for all TCRbeta clonotypes obtained by the gDNA method from several donors. In its TCRdb copy, this immuneACCESS table keeps in-frame sequences only and misses some clones. Where compared with another copy, unresolved V genes explain less than half of these, and the others have no known cause. The V and J calls and clone size come from that table; D and trimming were worked out from the DNA. In all, the sample holds roughly 1,100,000 clones, and 65% to 75% of those were seen once. Jointly, the top ten make up roughly 1.5% of the sample.

The paper as a whole reports these results and caveats: The small number of donors limited the genetic and exposure-history diversity represented. Naive subsets generally had larger estimated clonotype richness than memory subsets did. Clonotypes shared by all four sorted-subset donors showed higher generation probabilities than non-shared clonotypes. Across four donors, roughly 5% of naive CD4, 3.5% of naive CD8, 2.3% of memory CD4, and 0.4% of memory CD8 clonotypes were shared. Even with the large sequencing depth, rarefaction of the sorted-subset datasets indicated that sequencing was incomplete. Sampling was limited to blood, and TCR repertoires in tissue likely differ from TCR repertoires in blood. Pairwise subsampling indicated that sequencing depth was expected to affect the degree of clonotype sharing among donors.

This clone was seen a few times. The antigen it binds to is not known. No much larger clone is present one base from it, and per-base qualities are unavailable. The CDR3 runs 12 amino acids, cysteine and phenylalanine included. Solely the CDR3 DNA is kept, with 36 bases framed from the first base. V gives up 1 base and J gives up 5 bases, and the segment between their germline ends measures 5 bases. CDR1 and CDR2 were assigned from the germline V gene (reference sequence) as LNHNV and YYDKDF. Sample: memory CD4+ T cells sorted from blood. The intended sense of this specimen's cell subset or site label: CD45RA-negative fraction. This sequence was found in a man aged 18 to 30 in good health. In this chain, TRBV15 is recombined with TRBJ2-5, with the D gene call left open. The CDR3 region reads CATSRGPETQYF. The DNA reads TGTGCCACCAGCAGAGGCCCGGAGACCCAGTACTTC.